This entry lists 30 T cell receptor beta chains sequenced from one sample in a study of neurological immune-mediated disorders. Time point here: longitudinal time-point 1 (baseline). MiXCR, run by TCRdb on the 5' RACE reads, gives a single entry per CDR3 protein. The table records approximately 46,000 distinct CDR3 sequences, 8% to 10% of them present only once. Sequencing was carried out using PBMCs. These receptors all come from a middle-aged woman in good health.

This clonotype was detected ten times or more. The chain's CDR3 is CAVAETGTRGDTQYF. As DNA, the CDR3 is TGTGCCGTCGCCGAGACCGGGACTAGAGGGGATACGCAGTATTTT. The chain is built from TRBV10-3 and TRBJ2-3, with 8 bases matching TRBD2. With 11 bases clipped from V and 6 bases from J, the junction kept 16 bases outside the gene matches. The CDR3 length is 15 residues. Germline CDR1 and CDR2: ENHRY and SYGVKD.

Only one count was recorded for this clonotype. The chain is built from TRBV7-2 and TRBJ2-5, with a weak D call TRBD2 (5 bases). Germline V CDR1 and CDR2: SGHTA, FQGNSA. The CDR3 contains 13 residues. With 4 bases removed from V and 11 bases from J, the gap between germline ends came to 17 bases. CDR3 region: CASSWPGDVTQYF. CDR3 DNA: TGTGCCAGCAGCTGGCCCGGGGATGTGACGCAGTACTTC.

This clonotype was found many times. This chain uses TRBV7-2 with TRBJ2-3, with D possibly TRBD2 on 6 matching bases. This CDR3 is 18 amino acids long. The V end was cut by 3 bases, the J end by 2 bases, with 21 bases between. The V gene's germline CDR1 is SGHTA and CDR2 FQGNSA. The chain's CDR3 is CASSFSFGGNQATDTQYF. The CDR3, as DNA: TGTGCCAGCAGCTTTTCTTTCGGCGGGAACCAAGCCACAGATACGCAGTATTTT.

This clonotype was recorded at least ten times. The V gene is TRBV5-1, the J gene TRBJ2-5; D gene ambiguous. Germline CDR1 SGHRS, CDR2 YFSETQ. V shed 4 bases and J shed 4 bases, with 17 bases lying between them. This CDR3 is 15 amino acids long. CDR3 in amino acids: CASSPATQVGETQYF. In nucleotides, the CDR3 is TGCGCCAGCAGCCCCGCCACCCAAGTGGGAGAGACCCAGTACTTC.

This clonotype was picked up many times. This chain uses TRBV18 with TRBJ1-6, with D hard to call. Germline assignment: CDR1 KGHSH and CDR2 LQKENI. Between the trimmed V and J ends, which lost 3 bases and 10 bases, there was a span of 10 bases. CDR3 length equals 13 residues. Written as DNA, the CDR3 is TGTGCCAGCTCACCGGGGAGGCTATCACCCCTCCACTTT. Protein sequence: CASSPGRLSPLHF.

This clonotype was seen repeatedly, ten times or more. The V gene is TRBV10-3, the J gene TRBJ1-5; the D gene is possibly TRBD1 (6 bases). CDR3 size: 14 residues. Germline lookup yields CDR1 ENHRY and CDR2 SYGVKD. V was cut by 0 bases and J by 6 bases, with 9 bases left in between. The CDR3 bases are TGTGCCATCAGTGAGTCAGGGGGTGGTCAGCCCCAGCATTTT. Translated: CAISESGGGQPQHF.

CDR3 residues: CSARSWAERTNYWEQFF. The CDR3 bases are TGCAGTGCTAGATCTTGGGCTGAGCGGACCAACTATTGGGAGCAGTTCTTC. The chain combines TRBV20-1 with TRBJ2-1, with a possible D match to TRBD2 (5 bases). The CDR3 loop spans 17 amino acids. The germline V gene has CDR1 DFQATT and CDR2 SNEGSKA (reference sequence). The ends were cut back, 2 bases at V and 10 bases at J, with 27 bases in the middle.

This clonotype has ten or more counts. The chain is built from TRBV12-3 or TRBV12-4 and TRBJ1-4; no definite D call. V lost 6 bases and J 0 bases, leaving 11 bases between the germline ends. CDR3 length: 15 residues. CDR3 bases: TGTGCCAGCAGCCCGGGCCGAGCAACTAATGAAAAACTGTTTTTT. Translated, it gives CASSPGRATNEKLFF.

This clonotype was picked up many times. The chain recombines TRBV27 with TRBJ1-2; 8 nucleotides align to TRBD1. This CDR3 has 16 amino acids. The trim removed 4 bases at V and 3 bases at J, leaving 10 bases unmatched. The germline CDR1 and CDR2 sequences are MNHEY and SMNVEV (reference sequence). CDR3 in amino acids: CASSSSGQGRDYGYTF. The DNA for the CDR3 is TGTGCCAGCAGTTCTTCCGGACAGGGACGCGACTATGGCTACACCTTC.

In this sample, this clonotype turned up many times. This rearrangement joins TRBV30 to TRBJ2-7, with D tentatively TRBD1 (5 bases). Per the germline V gene, CDR1 is GTSNPN and CDR2 is SVGIG (reference sequence). This CDR3 contains 13 residues. Between the trimmed V and J ends, which lost 0 bases and 2 bases, there was a span of 8 bases. Here the CDR3 DNA reads TGTGCCTGGAGTGTAGGACATACCTACGAGCAGTACTTC. Amino acids: CAWSVGHTYEQYF.

This clonotype was found many times. The chain couples TRBV29-1 to TRBJ1-4; D not resolved. Germline V gene data show CDR1 as SQVTM and CDR2 as ANQGSEA. V gave up 4 bases and J gave up 4 bases, with 16 bases separating them. The CDR3 spans 15 residues. This chain's CDR3 is CSVATVGVLNEKLFF. CDR3 in DNA: TGCAGCGTTGCCACCGTTGGGGTCCTTAATGAAAAACTGTTTTTT. Supplemented by reference TRBV29-1 and TRBJ1-4, the full variable domain reads SAVISQKPSRDICQRGTSLTIQCQVDSQVTMMFWYRQQPGQSLTLIATANQGSEATYESGFVIDKFPISRPNLTFSTLTVSNMSPEDSSIYLCSVATVGVLNEKLFFGSGTQLSVL.

The CDR3: CASPGQGLIGAGELFF. In DNA, the CDR3 is TGCGCCAGCCCGGGACAGGGACTAATTGGAGCCGGGGAGCTGTTTTTT. The chain recombines TRBV5-1 with TRBJ2-2; 9 bases match TRBD1. Germline CDR1 and CDR2: SGHRS and YFSETQ. Trimming at V came to 7 bases and at J to 6 bases, leaving 13 bases not matched to a gene. The CDR3 totals 16 residues.

In this sample, this clonotype turned up many times. V gene TRBV7-9 combines with J gene TRBJ2-4; TRBD1 matches 7 bases. Trimming cost V 5 bases and J 5 bases; bases outside gene matches: 9. This CDR3 contains 15 residues. Germline V gene sequence: CDR1 SEHNR, CDR2 FQNEAQ (reference sequence). In DNA, the CDR3 is TGTGCCAGCAGCCGTCGACAGGGCGGACAAAACATTCAGTACTTC. Translation gives CASSRRQGGQNIQYF.

This clonotype was picked up many times. This chain uses TRBV20-1 with TRBJ2-2; possibly TRBD1 or TRBD2 for D (5 bases each). The germline gives CDR1 DFQATT, CDR2 SNEGSKA (reference sequence). V was cut by 0 bases and J by 2 bases, with 7 bases left in between. The CDR3 contains 14 residues. This chain's CDR3 is CSAREGVNTGELFF. Here the CDR3 DNA reads TGCAGTGCTAGAGAGGGGGTAAACACCGGGGAGCTGTTTTTT.

The sample holds many counts of this clonotype. This chain links TRBV12-3 or TRBV12-4 with TRBJ1-6; D not resolved. Trimming took off 3 bases at V and 8 bases at J, with 11 bases between the two ends. CDR3 length: 14 amino acids. CDR3 bases: TGTGCCAGCAGTTTGGGCAGTTTTGATTCACCCCTCCACTTT. It codes for CASSLGSFDSPLHF.

This clonotype was detected many times. The genes are TRBV5-6 and TRBJ2-3, with 9 bases fitting TRBD2. The CDR3 is made up of 15 amino acids. Germline-derived CDR1 and CDR2 are SGHDT and YYEEEE. V was pared by 4 bases and J by 7 bases, with 10 bases of the junction left unmatched. The chain's CDR3 is CASSATTSGSNTQYF. The CDR3 DNA follows: TGTGCCAGCAGCGCAACGACTAGCGGCTCGAATACGCAGTATTTT.

The table lists this clonotype with many counts. The chain combines TRBV14 with TRBJ1-1; perhaps TRBD1 as D (5 bases). Germline V lookup: CDR1 SGHDN, CDR2 FVKESK. The V gene lost 0 bases and the J gene lost 11 bases, with 13 bases spanning the gap. The CDR3 consists of 13 residues. CDR3 loop: CASSQDLAGLAFF. The CDR3 region has the DNA TGTGCCAGCAGCCAAGATCTCGCAGGGTTGGCTTTCTTT.

This clonotype was counted many times. CDR3 DNA: TGCAGCGTTTTCCGGGCGAACACTGAAGCTTTCTTT. It encodes CSVFRANTEAFF. This sequence joins TRBV29-1 and TRBJ1-1; no clear D. The length of the CDR3 is 12 residues. The germline gives CDR1 SQVTM, CDR2 ANQGSEA. V was cut by 5 bases and J by 1 base, with 8 bases left in between.

This clonotype was seen ten or more times. The rearrangement joins TRBV9 to TRBJ2-1, with TRBD2 matching over 12 bases. CDR1 is SGDLS and CDR2 is YYNGEE in the germline V gene. With 5 bases clipped from V and 7 bases from J, the junction kept 10 bases outside the gene matches. The CDR3 is made up of 16 amino acids. The DNA of the CDR3 is TGTGCCAGCAGTCGGAGACTAGCGGGAGAGTTGAATGAGCAGTTCTTC. Residues: CASSRRLAGELNEQFF.

The chain has TRBV20-1 and TRBJ2-7; D possibly matches TRBD1 or TRBD2 (5 bases each). Between the trimmed V and J ends, which lost 2 bases and 0 bases, there was a span of 11 bases. CDR1 is DFQATT, CDR2 SNEGSKA, per germline (reference sequence). CDR3 length equals 14 residues. Here the CDR3 reads CSARRGPDSYEQYF. CDR3 in DNA: TGCAGTGCTAGAAGGGGACCGGACTCCTACGAGCAGTACTTC.

This clonotype was observed many times. The rearrangement joins TRBV12-3 or TRBV12-4 to TRBJ1-1; the D gene is possibly TRBD1 (6 bases). Trimming stripped 3 bases from V and 1 base from J, with 15 bases between. CDR3 length: 16 amino acids. CDR3: CASSFPGHRANTEAFF. The DNA of the CDR3 is TGTGCCAGCAGTTTCCCGGGACACCGGGCGAACACTGAAGCTTTCTTT.

This chain links TRBV5-1 with TRBJ1-2, with D possibly being TRBD1 (6 bases). The V end was cut by 2 bases, the J end by 4 bases, with 15 bases between. Germline V gene sequence: CDR1 SGHRS, CDR2 YFSETQ. This CDR3 has 15 residues. In DNA, the CDR3 is TGCGCCAGCAGCTTCCAAACAGGGTCTGGCTATGGCTACACCTTC. This sequence encodes CASSFQTGSGYGYTF.

This clonotype has at least ten counts. J is TRBJ1-5 and V is TRBV20-1, with D tentatively TRBD1 (5 bases). This CDR3 spans 12 amino acids. Germline V lookup: CDR1 DFQATT, CDR2 SNEGSKA (reference sequence). This CDR3 reads CSLGEGNQPQHF. The CDR3 coding sequence is TGCAGCCTGGGGGAGGGGAATCAGCCCCAGCATTTT.

Concerning this clonotype: One base away lies a much larger clone, so this may be a sequencing read error. The rearrangement uses TRBV6-2 or TRBV6-3 and TRBJ2-7, with 8 bases fitting TRBD1. J gave up 2 bases and V 5 bases, and 5 bases lay outside the gene matches. This CDR3 is built from 14 residues. Germline V gene lookup returns CDR1 MNHEY and CDR2 SVGEGT. CDR3 sequence: CASSMTGAPYEQYF. CDR3 sequence (DNA): TGTGCCAGCAGTATGACAGGGGCCCCCTACGAGCAGTACTTC.

The chain couples TRBV28 to TRBJ1-1; D gene ambiguous. Trimming took off 6 bases at V and 8 bases at J, with 13 bases between the two ends. The CDR3 sequence is 12 residues long. CDR1 and CDR2 from the germline V gene are MDHEN and SYDVKM. Here the CDR3 reads CASRREEGEAFF. The DNA of the CDR3 is TGTGCCAGCAGAAGAGAGGAGGGAGAAGCTTTCTTT. Full variable domain (remainder filled in from reference TRBV28 and TRBJ1-1): DVKVTQSSRYLVKRTGEKVFLECVQDMDHENMFWYRQDPGLGLRLIYFSYDVKMKEKGDIPEGYSVSREKKERFSLILESASTNQTSMYLCASRREEGEAFFGQGTRLTVV.

This clonotype came up many times. In DNA form, the CDR3 reads TGTGCCATCAGTGAGACCGGGACTAGCGGGAGGGTCACAGAGACCCAGTACTTC. This gives the protein CAISETGTSGRVTETQYF. V and J are TRBV10-3 and TRBJ2-5; 16 nucleotides match TRBD2. The V and J ends lost 2 bases and 4 bases, in that order; junction bases with no gene match: 7. Germline values: CDR1 ENHRY, CDR2 SYGVKD. This CDR3 contains 18 residues.

This clonotype was found many times. This chain links TRBV5-1 with TRBJ2-5; no definite D call. CDR1 is SGHRS, CDR2 YFSETQ, per germline. V was trimmed by 4 bases and J by 1 base, leaving 2 bases between them. The CDR3 consists of 11 residues. The CDR3 loop reads CASSGQETQYF. The CDR3 region has the DNA TGCGCCAGCAGCGGCCAAGAGACCCAGTACTTC.

This clonotype came up many times. The rearrangement links TRBV6-5 to TRBJ2-1; 9 nucleotides match TRBD2. The germline V gene has CDR1 MNHEY and CDR2 SVGAGI. Unmatched junction bases numbered 7, after V lost 2 bases and J lost 8 bases. This CDR3 comprises 15 residues. The CDR3, as DNA: TGTGCCAGCAGTTACGGGGCGGGAGGGGGGCATGAGCAGTTCTTC. Protein sequence: CASSYGAGGGHEQFF.

This clonotype was picked up many times. This chain uses TRBV7-2 with TRBJ2-2; no definite D call. The CDR3 covers 12 residues. CDR1 and CDR2 (germline): SGHTA, FQGNSA. Trimming left V 5 bases short and J 6 bases short, with 7 bases between. The CDR3 here is CASSTYAGELFF. The CDR3 DNA reads TGTGCCAGCAGCACATATGCCGGGGAGCTGTTTTTT.

This clonotype was recorded many times. This chain connects TRBV24-1 to TRBJ2-5; D not certain. This CDR3 has 15 residues. The V end was cut by 3 bases, the J end by 5 bases, with 15 bases between. Germline CDR1 is KGHDR and CDR2 is SFDVKD. CDR3 protein: CATSDRDLLGETQYF. In DNA, the CDR3 is TGTGCCACCAGTGATCGAGACCTCCTCGGGGAGACCCAGTACTTC.